This TCR beta chain was identified during a study of cytomegalovirus exposure and HLA in healthy donors. This clone was detected a few times. Trimming cost V 10 bases and J 3 bases; bases outside gene matches: 12. CDR3 length: 15 amino acids. Germline V gives CDR1 MGHDK, CDR2 SYGVNS. Both 60 Vbeta primers and 13 Jbeta primers went into the PCR. Generated by immunoSEQ multiplex PCR, the TCRdb table keeps only in-frame clones and is missing some. This repertoire shows about 160,000 clones, about four fifths found once; its top ten account for roughly 10%. This rearrangement joins TRBV25-1 to TRBJ2-3; 8 bases align to TRBD2. Sequenced material: PBMCs. The origin of this receptor is a man aged 50-60 years in good health and CMV-seropositive. For the CDR3, the DNA is TGTGCCACCTTGGGGCTAGCGGGTAGAACAGATACGCAGTATTTT. Its translation: CATLGLAGRTDTQYF.